The next 23 T cell receptor beta chains were all read from a single sample in a study of T cells of healthy individuals. TCRdb called the 5' RACE reads again in MiXCR, with one record for every CDR3 protein. This table holds around 53,000 distinct CDR3 sequences, roughly 15% found once. Every receptor here comes from a human donor in good health.

The genes are TRBV5-1 and TRBJ2-2; D is perhaps TRBD1 (6 bases). The CDR3 runs to 16 residues. Germline loops: CDR1 SGHRS, CDR2 YFSETQ. With 0 bases removed from V and 4 bases from J, the gap between germline ends came to 13 bases. The CDR3 coding sequence is TGCGCCAGCAGCTTGGCCCAGGGGATGGGCACCGGGGAGCTGTTTTTT. Protein product: CASSLAQGMGTGELFF.

This clonotype was seen at least ten times. DNA of the CDR3: TGTGCCAGCAGCTTAGTGGAACAGCTCTCTGGAAACACCATATATTTT. Translated: CASSLVEQLSGNTIYF. The chain has TRBV7-2 and TRBJ1-3; D not certain. Germline CDR1 reads SGHTA; CDR2 reads FQGNSA. The CDR3 consists of 16 residues. V was cut by 1 base and J by 0 bases, with 10 bases left in between.

The chain recombines TRBV9 with TRBJ1-2; TRBD1 aligns across 8 bases. The CDR3 is 15 amino acids. The ends lost 1 base at V and 3 bases at J; junction bases unmatched: 5. CDR1 and CDR2 (germline): SGDLS, YYNGEE. This CDR3 is CASSVTTGGDYGYTF. The DNA of the CDR3 is TGTGCCAGCAGCGTAACTACAGGGGGAGACTATGGCTACACCTTC. The full variable domain, with the rest looked up from reference TRBV9 and TRBJ1-2, is DSGVTQTPKHLITATGQRVTLRCSPRSGDLSVYWYQQSLDQGLQFLIQYYNGEERAKGNILERFSAQQFPDLHSELNLSSLELGDSALYFCASSVTTGGDYGYTFGSGTRLTVV.

There are a few counts of this clonotype. The gene calls are TRBV7-8 and TRBJ2-7; D could derive from TRBD1 or TRBD2 (5 bases each). The CDR3 consists of 15 residues. Germline V CDR1 and CDR2: SGHVS, FQNEAQ. V gave up 6 bases and J gave up 0 bases, with 15 bases separating them. CDR3 DNA: TGTGCCAGCAGGGGAGCCCGGGACCACTCCTACGAGCAGTACTTC. Residues: CASRGARDHSYEQYF.

V gene TRBV13 combines with J gene TRBJ1-3; 8 bases are shared with TRBD1. J lost 4 bases, V lost 8 bases, and 10 bases had no gene match. Germline V lookup: CDR1 PRHDT, CDR2 FYEKMQ (reference sequence). The length of the CDR3 is 15 residues. The CDR3 here is CASSRTGDRGNTIYF. CDR3 coding DNA: TGTGCCAGCTCGAGAACTGGGGACAGGGGAAACACCATATATTTT.

In its sample, this clonotype was seen a few times. This chain joins TRBV5-4 and TRBJ2-1; TRBD1 might be the D (6 bases). The ends were cut back, 4 bases at V and 0 bases at J, with 11 bases in the middle. Per germline, CDR1 SGHNT and CDR2 YYREEE (reference sequence). The CDR3 has 15 residues. CDR3 sequence reads: CASSAQGSSYNEQFF. In nucleotides, the CDR3 is TGTGCCAGCAGCGCCCAGGGGAGCTCCTACAATGAGCAGTTCTTC.

This clonotype was observed at least ten times. The chain recombines TRBV13 with TRBJ2-2; TRBD2 might be the D (6 bases). Trimming took off 0 bases at V and 1 base at J, with 12 bases between the two ends. The CDR3 is 17 residues long. Germline V gene data show CDR1 as PRHDT and CDR2 as FYEKMQ (reference sequence). The DNA for the CDR3 is TGTGCCAGCAGCTTAGGAGGGCGAGCGGGGAACACCGGGGAGCTGTTTTTT. This sequence encodes CASSLGGRAGNTGELFF. Full variable domain (outside the CDR3, taken from reference TRBV13 and TRBJ2-2): AAGVIQSPRHLIKEKRETATLKCYPIPRHDTVYWYQQGPGQDPQFLISFYEKMQSDKGSIPDRFSAQQFSDYHSELNMSSLELGDSALYFCASSLGGRAGNTGELFFGEGSRLTVL.

This clonotype was observed a single time. A much larger clonotype is one base distant, so this may be a read error. The rearrangement joins TRBV9 to TRBJ1-5; TRBD1 might be the D (5 bases). This CDR3 region has 14 residues. Germline V gene lookup returns CDR1 SGDLS and CDR2 YYNGEE. The chain's CDR3 is CAGSAGLSNQPQHF. CDR3 coding DNA: TGTGCCGGCAGCGCAGGGTTAAGCAATCAGCCCCAGCATTTT. Full variable domain (missing parts from reference TRBV9 and TRBJ1-5): DSGVTQTPKHLITATGQRVTLRCSPRSGDLSVYWYQQSLDQGLQFLIQYYNGEERAKGNILERFSAQQFPDLHSELNLSSLELGDSALYFCAGSAGLSNQPQHFGDGTRLSIL.

In this sample, this clonotype turned up many times. Here the CDR3 DNA reads TGCGCCAGCAGCCAAGCTTTTGCAGGCGTCAATCAGCCCCAGCATTTT. Its translation: CASSQAFAGVNQPQHF. The chain recombines TRBV4-1 with TRBJ1-5; D is unclear. Germline V gene data show CDR1 as MGHRA and CDR2 as YSYEKL. The CDR3 runs to 16 residues. V lost 1 base, J lost 3 bases, and 13 bases lay in between.

This clonotype was seen ten or more times. The genes are TRBV25-1 and TRBJ1-2, with D unresolved. CDR3 length: 14 amino acids. Germline CDR1 reads MGHDK; CDR2 reads SYGVNS. The germline V and J ends were trimmed by 0 bases and 8 bases, with 13 bases remaining between them. The CDR3 protein is CASSEYGVSRGYTF. For the CDR3, the DNA is TGTGCCAGCAGTGAATACGGGGTTTCTCGAGGCTACACCTTC.

This clonotype was detected ten times or more. The V and J genes are TRBV19 and TRBJ2-1, with a possible D match to TRBD2 (6 bases). The CDR3 runs 15 residues. The V gene's germline CDR1 is LNHDA and CDR2 SQIVND (reference sequence). V lost 10 bases, J lost 0 bases, and 16 bases lay in between. The CDR3 is CATKPAGNSYNEQFF. The CDR3 DNA is TGTGCCACAAAGCCGGCGGGGAACTCCTACAATGAGCAGTTCTTC.

This clonotype was picked up many times. The chain uses TRBV5-6 and TRBJ2-1; TRBD1 might be the D (6 bases). Germline assignment: CDR1 SGHDT and CDR2 YYEEEE. The CDR3 length is 11 residues. V lost 3 bases, J lost 14 bases, and 12 bases lay in between. CDR3 protein: CASSSRGSEFF. CDR3 DNA sequence: TGTGCCAGCAGCTCCAGGGGATCAGAGTTCTTC.

At least ten counts were recorded for this clonotype. In DNA form, the CDR3 reads TGTGCCAGTTCAGGGACAGGGTTCAATCAGCCCCAGCATTTT. Its translation: CASSGTGFNQPQHF. This chain uses TRBV19 with TRBJ1-5; 9 nucleotides match TRBD1. The germline gives CDR1 LNHDA, CDR2 SQIVND (reference sequence). Trimming cost V 8 bases and J 3 bases; bases outside gene matches: 5. This CDR3 region has 14 residues.

This clonotype was picked up a small number of times. The chain is built from TRBV29-1 and TRBJ1-1, with a weak D call TRBD1 (6 bases). Trimming removed 5 bases at V and 3 bases at J, with 19 bases between. This CDR3 is 15 amino acids long. In germline, CDR1 is SQVTM, CDR2 ANQGSEA. This chain's CDR3 is CSVPPGGTPDTEAFF. The DNA for the CDR3 is TGCAGCGTTCCACCCGGTGGGACACCCGACACTGAAGCTTTCTTT.

The chain combines TRBV10-2 with TRBJ1-1, with TRBD1 matching 7 bases. The CDR3 contains 17 residues. Germline V gene lookup returns CDR1 WSHSY and CDR2 SAAADI. Trimming at V came to 6 bases and at J to 5 bases, leaving 18 bases not matched to a gene. CDR3 region: CASRNPGHPGGRTEAFF. The CDR3 DNA reads as TGCGCCAGCAGAAACCCGGGACACCCAGGGGGAAGGACTGAAGCTTTCTTT.

The sample holds many counts of this clonotype. DNA of the CDR3: TGTGCCAGCAGCTTGGAAGCGGGGTGGTCTGAAGCTTTCTTT. Translating it yields CASSLEAGWSEAFF. This chain joins TRBV5-4 and TRBJ1-1; unclear D gene. V was pared by 0 bases and J by 6 bases, with 12 bases between. There are 14 residues in the CDR3. Germline CDR1 reads SGHNT; CDR2 reads YYREEE (reference sequence).

The chain has TRBV7-2 and TRBJ2-6, with 7 bases matching TRBD1. This CDR3 spans 14 amino acids. J gave up 10 bases and V 8 bases, and 11 bases lay outside the gene matches. Per germline, CDR1 SGHTA and CDR2 FQGNSA. CDR3 sequence (DNA): TGTGCCAGCGCCCCCACTGCAGGGGGTAACGTCCTGACTTTC. Translating it yields CASAPTAGGNVLTF.

V gene TRBV20-1 combines with J gene TRBJ1-4; 8 nucleotides agree with TRBD1. The CDR3 consists of 13 residues. CDR1 and CDR2 from the germline V gene are DFQATT and SNEGSKA (reference sequence). After removal of 5 bases from V and 3 bases from J, the junction contained 2 bases not matched to a gene. CDR3 DNA: TGCAGTGCTCTACAGGGGGCTAATGAAAAACTGTTTTTT. This gives the protein CSALQGANEKLFF.

By sample fraction, this clonotype is medium-sized. The genes are TRBV7-2 and TRBJ2-1; no clear D gene. V lost 5 bases to trimming and J lost 9 bases, with 14 bases between them. From germline, CDR1 is SGHTA and CDR2 FQGNSA. This CDR3 region has 13 residues. As DNA, the CDR3 is TGTGCCAGCAGCCCCCCCCCGACCGGTGAGCAGTTCTTC. Translating gives CASSPPPTGEQFF.

This clonotype was found many times. This rearrangement joins TRBV20-1 to TRBJ2-2; 9 nucleotides match TRBD2. Germline values: CDR1 DFQATT, CDR2 SNEGSKA (reference sequence). The CDR3 runs 16 residues. V lost 5 bases to trimming and J lost 4 bases; unmatched junction nucleotides: 11. In nucleotides, the CDR3 is TGCAGTGCTTCGCACTTAGGAGCGGGGGGCACCGGGGAGCTGTTTTTT. This sequence encodes CSASHLGAGGTGELFF.

The chain is built from TRBV11-2 and TRBJ2-3, with 8 bases fitting TRBD1. The trim removed 6 bases at V and 0 bases at J, leaving 8 bases unmatched. Germline assignment: CDR1 SGHAT and CDR2 FQNNGV. This CDR3 contains 16 residues. This chain's CDR3 is CASSQGASPSTDTQYF. CDR3 nucleotide sequence: TGTGCCAGCAGTCAGGGGGCTTCTCCTAGCACAGATACGCAGTATTTT. The full variable domain, rest sourced from reference TRBV11-2 and TRBJ2-3, is EAGVAQSPRYKIIEKRQSVAFWCNPISGHATLYWYQQILGQGPKLLIQFQNNGVVDDSQLPKDRFSAERLKGVDSTLKIQPAKLEDSAVYLCASSQGASPSTDTQYFGPGTRLTVL.

The genes are TRBV2 and TRBJ2-7, with D maybe TRBD1 (6 bases). This CDR3 spans 13 amino acids. Trimming took 3 bases from V and 6 from J, leaving 12 bases between them. Germline V lookup: CDR1 SNHLY, CDR2 FYNNEI. The CDR3: CASSEGAYGEQYF. CDR3 DNA: TGTGCCAGCAGTGAGGGGGCGTATGGCGAGCAGTACTTC.

In this sample, this clonotype turned up many times. The chain uses TRBV21-1 and TRBJ1-5; the listed D gene, TRBD1, was not tested against the DNA. TRBV21-1 is termed a pseudogene. This CDR3 is 15 amino acids long. CDR3 bases: TGTGCCAGCAGCAAGACAGGGTTAGGGGATCAGCCCCAGCATTTT. It is translated as CASSKTGLGDQPQHF.